This T cell receptor (beta chain) was identified in a study of cytomegalovirus exposure and HLA in healthy donors (dated by TCRdb to 2015 to 2018). As for the study more broadly: An earlier analysis of several hundred of the donors reported 250 to 300 Gb of sequence data and around 100 million unique TCR beta sequences obtained from roughly 180 million T cells. A later analysis re-analyzed previously published TCR beta repertoires from 660 or so donors and added high-resolution HLA genotyping to study TCR occurrence patterns. About 330 gigabases of sequencing data and tens of millions of unique TCR sequences made up an early release that covered approximately 700 HLA-typed donors. In an earlier analysis of over 550 of the donors, high-throughput TCR beta sequencing was used to judge whether each TCR beta V gene segment behaved as functional or pseudogenic. Using immunosequencing, the study profiled T cell repertoires from 640 or so subjects and related those repertoires to cytomegalovirus serostatus. Every repertoire in the discovery cohort had been generated on one and the same sequencing platform. Of the roughly 400 genotyped donors, over 70% fell in the genetic ancestry cluster associated with self-reported Caucasian donors. In addition to the first cohort of 666 subjects, a separate validation cohort of approximately 120 different subjects was used. Donor age, sex, ethnicity and CMV serostatus were compiled alongside the repertoire data. HLA typing covered class I and class II loci at four-digit resolution. The study aimed to test whether cataloging public T cell receptors could reveal signatures of past pathogen exposure. Typing coverage differed by locus: A, B, C, DRB1 and DQB1 were typed in about 629-640 donors, DQA1 in around 500, DPA1 in some 610, and DPB1 in just under 490. Among roughly 400 genotyped donors of the cohort, an average of approximately 200,000 unique TCR beta nucleotide sequences was sequenced per donor, of which 15% to 20% were non-productive. In the later analysis, no new phenotypic data were used to find candidate immune exposures; instead, reliance was placed on TCR beta sequences and their occurrence across donors. About 5 DR-DQ haplotypes were handled as single units for association and clustering, since linkage in the cohort was strong. Genome-wide SNP genotypes for about 60% of the 666 donors were used in a later genetic analysis, which treated that subset as a discovery cohort. High-throughput TCR immunosequencing, statistical association of individual TCRs with disease status, and machine learning were combined to predict cytomegalovirus infection status.

The CDR3, cysteine through phenylalanine, is 8 amino acids long. Just CDR3 DNA is preserved here, 24 bases in frame from base 1. V lost 6 bases and J lost 10 bases; the stretch between them is 3 bases long. The germline V gene encodes CDR1 MNHNS and CDR2 SASEGT. To prepare the library, the immunoSEQ multiplex PCR assay was applied. For the multiplex PCR, a mixture combining 60 forward primers for TCR Vbeta segments and 13 reverse primers for TCR Jbeta segments was used. The CDR3 region of rearranged TCR beta genes was amplified from genomic DNA by a multiplex PCR assay. The amplified TCR beta libraries were sequenced on the Illumina HiSeq System as 87-base-pair reads. As for the authors' bioinformatics: A later analysis counted tens of millions of unique TCR beta chains across the 666 repertoires, and roughly 10 million of these chains were shared by at least two donors. A nearest-neighbor algorithm error-corrected the raw reads and collapsed the reads into unique sequences, merging closely related sequences to remove PCR and sequencing errors. To assign V, D and J gene segments, CDR3 sequences were aligned to IMGT reference sequences. For a sequence to be retained, a match of at least six nucleotides was required to both a V gene segment and a J gene segment. A rearrangement was called productive if the CDR3 had no stop codons and remained in frame with V and J, and every other rearrangement was called non-productive. Following IMGT convention, CDR3 was defined as the stretch from the second conserved V-encoded cysteine to the conserved J-encoded phenylalanine. Sequences without an unambiguous match to a single V gene segment were excluded from the earlier analysis of 587 of the donors. An earlier analysis of 500 to 700 of the donors classified V segments as functional when productive rearrangements were above 56.7% and as segregating when the standard deviation between donors was above 5%. A statistical classification framework was developed to diagnose cytomegalovirus status using the catalog of TCR beta chain sequences. In a later analysis, V and J genes were assigned by comparing TCR nucleotide sequences against IMGT/GENE-DB human TR gene sequences. The TCRdist pipeline was used in a later analysis to assign CDR3 sequences and most-parsimonious VDJ recombination scenarios. In a later analysis, each TCR beta chain was defined by its CDR3 amino acid sequence together with its V-gene family, and reads lacking a unique V-gene family were excluded. A later analysis removed over 500 highly shared, low-generation-probability nucleotide sequences to deal with suspected cross-contamination and a sequencing artifact. A later analysis calculated a clonal expansion index for each public chain from normalized within-repertoire ranks of inferred template counts. In a later analysis, generation probabilities were computed using a VDJ recombination model fitted to out-of-frame rearrangements, and the results were checked against IGoR. Hypergeometric tests were used in a later analysis to score TCR-TCR, TCR-HLA and TCR-CMV co-occurrence, with a repertoire-size bias correction applied to the TCR pairs. In a later analysis, false discovery rates were estimated by permuting HLA or CMV assignments 20 times. A later analysis grouped co-occurring TCRs with DBSCAN, adding TCRdist sequence similarity when clustering within HLA-allele-positive subsets. Repertoires with fewer than 30,000 or more than 120,000 public chains were left out of co-occurrence clustering, as were about five repertoires with anomalous nucleotide sharing. Not all clones reach the TCRdb copy of this immuneACCESS table, which keeps in-frame sequences only. Checked studies attribute under half of the gap to unresolved V genes and leave the rest unexplained. V, J and clone size reflect that table, while D and trimming were determined from the DNA. The sample table records some 96,000 clones; 60% to 80% of these occur just once. The ten biggest clones cover 15% to 20% of the sample.

This clone was counted once. What antigen it recognizes has not been identified. Nothing much larger sits one base from this clone, and base qualities are not available. The cohort was made up of hundreds of healthy bone marrow donors. Cohort members were all nominally healthy when sampled, although unrecorded immune exposures were likely present. The donor tested CMV seropositive, placing the donor among the 290 or so seropositive members of the cohort. A peripheral blood sample was collected from each donor, and TCR beta sequencing was performed on peripheral blood mononuclear cells. The Qiagen DNeasy Blood Extraction Kit was used to extract genomic DNA from the blood cell samples. Broad study findings and their caveats: In a later genetic analysis, fewer N-insertions in productive TCRs were reported among donors in an Asian-associated ancestry cluster than the roughly 700-donor mean. Presence/absence analyses assumed roughly uniform sequencing depth across donors, an assumption that may not hold. In a later analysis, several top co-occurrence clusters were reported to appear linked to parvovirus B19, influenza, CMV and Epstein-Barr virus. A cluster of highly shared sequence variants was judged likely to be a technical artifact of the sequencing pipeline. Because HLA typing was unavailable for some donors at each locus, only the typed subset was used in association tests. Cytomegalovirus status was reported to be diagnosed by the classifier with high specificity and sensitivity in both the original and validation cohorts. Strong co-occurrence of HLA alleles, especially DR and DQ, made assigning TCR associations to individual alleles difficult. According to the authors, the approach could potentially be generalized to other disease states and immunological phenotypes. At a false discovery rate of 0.05, a later analysis linked about 17,000 TCR beta sequences to specific HLA alleles. Correlated functional status among segregating V segments might reflect linkage disequilibrium, but an unknown experimental factor could not be ruled out. For the cohort, immune exposure information was limited to CMV serostatus. In a later genetic analysis, a missense DCLRE1C variant was associated with V-gene and J-gene trimming of TCR beta chains, and the association was replicated in an independent cohort. In a later analysis, TCR association rates were found to vary across HLA loci, with the most associated TCRs seen for DRB1 alleles and the fewest for HLA-C alleles. A few of the identified cytomegalovirus-associated TCR beta chains were confirmed in vitro to be specific for cytomegalovirus antigens. Most CMV-associated TCR beta chains appeared to be HLA-restricted in a later analysis, and the HLA associations seemed to be driven largely by CMV exposure. Because counts were too low, more than 15 rarely observed V segments, including chromosome 9 orphons, were excluded from the earlier analysis of around 590 of the donors. A further reported finding was that TCR beta sequences accurately predicted the HLA-A and HLA-B alleles for most subjects in the first cohort. Compared with equally common non-associated chains, HLA-associated TCR beta chains in a later analysis were more clonally expanded and had lower generation probabilities. In an earlier analysis of some 500 of the donors, most TCR beta V segments were observed in productive rearrangements about 87% or about 30% of the time, broadly matching IMGT annotations. Most TCR sequences were seen in very few donors, while some public TCRs were found in many individuals. In the study, 150 to 200 TCR beta chains were listed as associated with cytomegalovirus. In this cohort, only TCR beta chains were sequenced, and detectable features were limited by the absence of alpha or paired-chain data. The 87-base-pair reads could not distinguish some IMGT-functional V segments, including TRBV6-2 and TRBV6-3, so those segments were excluded.

This sequence was found in a woman in her fifties or sixties in good health and CMV-seropositive. Sequencing was performed on PBMCs. The chain is encoded by TRBV6-1 joined to TRBJ1-1, with the D gene call left open. The DNA sequence is given as TGTGCCAGCAGCGGAGCTTTCTTT. It specifies CASSGAFF.